Following are 15 T cell receptor beta chains from one sample sequenced in a study of cytomegalovirus exposure and HLA in healthy donors. A multiplex PCR was run with 60 Vbeta primers and 13 Jbeta primers. Using immunoSEQ multiplex PCR, the repertoire was profiled, and TCRdb retains in-frame clones only, with some absent. The record lists under 200,000 clones, of which the ten most abundant hold 6.5%. Sequencing input: PBMCs. Every receptor here comes from a man younger than 40 in good health and CMV-seronegative.

V and J are TRBV5-4 and TRBJ2-7, with D tentatively TRBD1 (5 bases). Germline values: CDR1 SGHNT, CDR2 YYREEE (reference sequence). V was trimmed by 1 base and J by 5 bases, leaving 13 bases between them. The CDR3 contains 14 residues. The CDR3 coding sequence is TGTGCCAGCAGCTTGATGGACACCTTTAACGAGCAGTACTTC. Amino acids: CASSLMDTFNEQYF.

The gene calls are TRBV11-3 and TRBJ2-7; 7 positions match TRBD2. The V gene's germline CDR1 is SGHNT and CDR2 YENEEA. The CDR3 has 14 residues. The trim removed 3 bases at V and 1 base at J, leaving 3 bases unmatched. The CDR3 here is CASSLSGESYEQYF. The CDR3 nucleotides are TGTGCCAGCAGCTTGAGCGGGGAGTCCTACGAGCAGTACTTC.

The J gene is TRBJ1-1, the V gene TRBV20-1; D gene ambiguous. In germline, CDR1 is DFQATT, CDR2 SNEGSKA (reference sequence). Trimming removed 2 bases from V and 6 bases from J, with 4 bases in between. The CDR3 contains 10 residues. As DNA, the CDR3 is TGCAGTGCTAGATCCGCTGAAGCTTTCTTT. This encodes CSARSAEAFF.

The chain is built from TRBV5-1 and TRBJ1-4, with D possibly being TRBD1 (6 bases). Trimming cost V 2 bases and J 7 bases, with 15 bases left between them. This CDR3 comprises 15 residues. Germline V gene sequence: CDR1 SGHRS, CDR2 YFSETQ. The DNA of the CDR3 is TGCGCCAGCAGCTTCGGGACCGGCAGGGGTGAAAAACTGTTTTTT. The encoded protein is CASSFGTGRGEKLFF.

The rearrangement uses TRBV7-6 and TRBJ2-3; D possibly corresponds to TRBD1 (6 bases). CDR1 is SGHVS and CDR2 is FNYEAQ in the germline V gene. Trimming stripped 2 bases from V and 3 bases from J, with 9 bases between. This CDR3 comprises 14 residues. CDR3: CASSLWTETDTQYF. CDR3 bases: TGTGCCAGCAGCTTATGGACAGAAACAGATACGCAGTATTTT.

CDR3 DNA: TGTGCCAGCAGGCCGGGAAGCACTGAAGCTTTCTTT. Protein sequence: CASRPGSTEAFF. The rearrangement links TRBV6-1 to TRBJ1-1; D gene uncertain. With 6 bases removed from V and 4 bases from J, the gap between germline ends came to 9 bases. The V gene's germline CDR1 is MNHNS and CDR2 SASEGT. This CDR3 has 12 residues.

The CDR3 bases are TGTGCCAGCCTTCCCGGGGGGATTGAGCAGTTCTTC. Amino acid sequence: CASLPGGIEQFF. V and J are TRBV6-1 and TRBJ2-1, with 7 bases lining up with TRBD2. The ends lost 8 bases at V and 9 bases at J; junction bases unmatched: 7. The CDR3 length is 12 residues. Germline V gene lookup returns CDR1 MNHNS and CDR2 SASEGT.

The chain couples TRBV28 to TRBJ2-1, with D perhaps matching TRBD1 (5 bases). Germline loops: CDR1 MDHEN, CDR2 SYDVKM. Trimming took 6 bases from V and 0 from J, leaving 12 bases between them. This CDR3 spans 15 amino acids. CDR3 amino acids: CASSPGHSSYNEQFF. In DNA form, the CDR3 reads TGTGCCAGCAGCCCCGGACATAGCTCCTACAATGAGCAGTTCTTC.

This sequence joins TRBV9 and TRBJ1-4; 12 bases align to TRBD1. The germline gives CDR1 SGDLS, CDR2 YYNGEE. This CDR3 is built from 15 residues. Trimming took 3 bases from V and 8 from J; bases not matched to a gene: 5. This CDR3 reads CASSGTGTGGEKLFF. CDR3 bases: TGTGCCAGCAGCGGAACCGGGACAGGGGGCGAAAAACTGTTTTTT.

The rearrangement uses TRBV7-9 and TRBJ2-1; 7 nucleotides line up with TRBD2. This CDR3 comprises 14 residues. V lost 1 base, J lost 4 bases, and 1 base stayed unmatched. Per germline, CDR1 SEHNR and CDR2 FQNEAQ (reference sequence). CDR3 nucleotides: TGTGCCAGCAGCTTAGGGACTAGGTACAATGAGCAGTTCTTC. Its protein is CASSLGTRYNEQFF.

Details on this clone: One end of the junction fails to match germline, which may point to a read error. Written as DNA, the CDR3 is TGTGCCAGCAGCCATGCCTTAGGGGGCGAGCACTTC. Protein sequence: CASSHALGGEHF. V gene TRBV5-6 combines with J gene TRBJ2-5, with 7 bases identical to TRBD1. In germline, CDR1 is SGHDT, CDR2 YYEEEE. The CDR3 is made up of 12 amino acids.

The chain joins TRBV5-4 to TRBJ2-3; 11 positions match TRBD1. CDR1 and CDR2 (germline): SGHNT, YYREEE (reference sequence). There are 14 residues in the CDR3. With V trimmed by 9 bases and J by 3 bases, 6 bases remained unmatched. CDR3 bases: TGTGCCACCAAGGACAGGGGGCAAACAGATACGCAGTATTTT. Its protein product is CATKDRGQTDTQYF.

This CDR3 is CASSFGQFNQPQHF. The CDR3 DNA reads as TGTGCCAGTAGTTTCGGACAGTTTAATCAGCCCCAGCATTTT. The V call is TRBV19, the J call TRBJ1-5; D is possibly TRBD1 (6 bases). Trimming left V 5 bases short and J 4 bases short, with 12 bases between. The CDR3 has 14 residues. Germline V gene sequence: CDR1 LNHDA, CDR2 SQIVND (reference sequence).

The chain employs TRBV28 and TRBJ1-1, with TRBD1 matching over 8 bases. With 5 bases clipped from V and 0 bases from J, the junction kept 5 bases outside the gene matches. Germline-derived CDR1 and CDR2 are MDHEN and SYDVKM. The CDR3 covers 15 residues. CDR3 in DNA: TGTGCCAGCAGTCTAACGGGACAGGTGAACACTGAAGCTTTCTTT. It yields the protein CASSLTGQVNTEAFF.

The chain has TRBV18 and TRBJ2-1; D is unclear. Germline V gene lookup returns CDR1 KGHSH and CDR2 LQKENI. Trimming removed 6 bases from V and 5 bases from J, with 8 bases in between. This CDR3 region has 12 residues. The chain's CDR3 is CASSPRDNEQFF. The CDR3 region has the DNA TGTGCCAGCTCCCCCCGAGACAATGAGCAGTTCTTC.